The 5 T cell receptor beta chains presented below share a single source sample, sequenced in a study of blood T cell repertoires in COVID-19. This table comes from immunoSEQ multiplex PCR, and its TCRdb copy is limited to in-frame clones, with some not included. The table shows about 250,000 clones, with 70% to 90% occurring only once. Sequencing was done on a sample of peripheral blood. These receptors all stem from a woman aged 25 to 39 with acute or convalescent COVID-19.

The rearrangement links TRBV21-1 to TRBJ2-5; TRBD2, as called in the table, went unchecked against the DNA. TRBV21-1 is recorded as a pseudogene. This CDR3 is built from 13 residues. The CDR3, as DNA: TGTGCCAGCAGCAAAGACTACCAAGAGACCCAGTACTTC. This codes for CASSKDYQETQYF.

CDR3 sequence (DNA): TGCGCCAGCATCGGGACAGAGGGGACCCGAAGGGGCTACACCTTC. Protein sequence: CASIGTEGTRRGYTF. The genes are TRBV4-1 and TRBJ1-2; TRBD1 agrees at 7 bases. Germline CDR1 is MGHRA and CDR2 is YSYEKL. Trimming cost V 7 bases and J 8 bases; bases outside gene matches: 16. This CDR3 is built from 15 residues.

The chain employs TRBV27 and TRBJ2-7, with a weak D call TRBD2 (7 bases). This CDR3 region has 16 residues. Trimming removed 2 bases at V and 2 bases at J, with 16 bases between. Germline V CDR1 and CDR2: MNHEY, SMNVEV (reference sequence). Here the CDR3 reads CASSLGTGRAPYEQYF. The CDR3 DNA follows: TGTGCCAGCAGTTTAGGAACAGGGAGGGCCCCCTACGAGCAGTACTTC.

This chain uses TRBV14 with TRBJ2-7, with D possibly TRBD2 on 5 matching bases. CDR1 is SGHDN and CDR2 is FVKESK in the germline V gene. This CDR3 is built from 14 residues. The V end lost 0 bases, the J end lost 4 bases, and 10 bases lay between the germline ends. The CDR3 coding sequence is TGTGCCAGCAGCCAAGATCTTATAGCGTACGAGCAGTACTTC. It translates to CASSQDLIAYEQYF.

The V and J genes are TRBV7-9 and TRBJ2-3, with 11 bases fitting TRBD2. V trimming: 2 bases; J trimming: 4 bases; junction bases outside the gene matches: 5. CDR3 length equals 16 residues. Germline V gene lookup returns CDR1 SEHNR and CDR2 FQNEAQ (reference sequence). In DNA, the CDR3 is TGTGCCAGCAGCTTAATTCTAGCGGGAGGTCCAGATACGCAGTATTTT. It is translated as CASSLILAGGPDTQYF.